Below, 18 T cell receptor beta chains from the same sample are listed, as sequenced in a study of circulating and synovial CD4+ cells in juvenile arthritis. The repertoire was sequenced with immunoSEQ multiplex PCR; TCRdb's copy has only in-frame clones and lacks some. The repertoire includes approximately 36,000 clones, around 96% of them detected once, and roughly 0.7% sits in the top ten. The sequenced sample was CD4+ T cells from blood. The receptors shown here come from a human donor with juvenile idiopathic arthritis.

This CDR3 is CASSPADRAGYTF. The CDR3 nucleotides are TGTGCCAGCAGCCCGGCGGACAGGGCTGGCTACACCTTC. V and J are TRBV9 and TRBJ1-2; 8 nucleotides agree with TRBD1. Germline V lookup: CDR1 SGDLS, CDR2 YYNGEE. The CDR3 runs to 13 residues. The ends lost 4 bases at V and 7 bases at J; junction bases unmatched: 6. The full variable domain, with the rest looked up from reference TRBV9 and TRBJ1-2, is DSGVTQTPKHLITATGQRVTLRCSPRSGDLSVYWYQQSLDQGLQFLIQYYNGEERAKGNILERFSAQQFPDLHSELNLSSLELGDSALYFCASSPADRAGYTFGSGTRLTVV.

As for this clone: Other DNA sequences within the sample encode an identical CDR3. The rearrangement links TRBV11-2 to TRBJ1-2, with TRBD1 matching 9 bases. The germline CDR1 and CDR2 sequences are SGHAT and FQNNGV. The CDR3 covers 16 residues. Unmatched junction bases numbered 9, after V lost 0 bases and J lost 7 bases. DNA for the CDR3: TGTGCCAGCAGCTTAGAGTTGTGGGACAGGGTTGGTGGCTACACCTTC. Protein: CASSLELWDRVGGYTF.

This sequence joins TRBV10-3 and TRBJ2-1; 9 bases are shared with TRBD2. Germline V gene sequence: CDR1 ENHRY, CDR2 SYGVKD. After removal of 4 bases from V and 4 bases from J, the junction contained 5 bases not matched to a gene. The CDR3 has 15 residues. CDR3 nucleotides: TGTGCCATCAGTGGGGGCGGGGGGGCTTACAATGAGCAGTTCTTC. It translates to CAISGGGGAYNEQFF.

V gene TRBV19 combines with J gene TRBJ1-3, with D perhaps matching TRBD1 (5 bases). V was trimmed by 7 bases and J by 0 bases, leaving 13 bases between them. There are 15 residues in the CDR3. The germline V gene has CDR1 LNHDA and CDR2 SQIVND (reference sequence). CDR3 sequence: CASKGQLFSGNTIYF. The CDR3, as DNA: TGTGCCAGTAAGGGGCAGCTGTTCTCTGGAAACACCATATATTTT.

The V call is TRBV30, the J call TRBJ1-5; D is ambiguous. Germline V lookup: CDR1 GTSNPN, CDR2 SVGIG (reference sequence). The V gene lost 0 bases and the J gene lost 4 bases, with 10 bases spanning the gap. The CDR3 has 14 residues. Written as DNA, the CDR3 is TGTGCCTGGAGTGTCGGTCAGACTAATCAGCCCCAGCATTTT. As protein: CAWSVGQTNQPQHF.

V gene TRBV5-1 combines with J gene TRBJ2-5; weak D call: TRBD2 (5 bases). Germline V CDR1 and CDR2: SGHRS, YFSETQ. The CDR3 spans 14 residues. Trimming took 2 bases from V and 3 from J, leaving 11 bases between them. Written as DNA, the CDR3 is TGCGCCAGCAGCTTTTATGGAGGAAAAGAGACCCAGTACTTC. Its protein product is CASSFYGGKETQYF. The whole variable domain, filled in from reference TRBV5-1 and TRBJ2-5, reads KAGVTQTPRYLIKTRGQQVTLSCSPISGHRSVSWYQQTPGQGLQFLFEYFSETQRNKGNFPGRFSGRQFSNSRSEMNVSTLELGDSALYLCASSFYGGKETQYFGPGTRLLVL.

Only one count was recorded for this clone. J is TRBJ2-7 and V is TRBV11-2, with 12 bases lining up with TRBD2. Germline assignment: CDR1 SGHAT and CDR2 FQNNGV. V was pared by 5 bases and J by 1 base, with 6 bases of the junction left unmatched. This CDR3 has 16 amino acids. The CDR3 spells CASSQVTSGGSYEQYF. The CDR3 DNA follows: TGTGCCAGCAGCCAGGTGACTAGCGGGGGTTCCTACGAGCAGTACTTC. Together with reference TRBV11-2 and TRBJ2-7, the CDR3 gives the full variable domain: EAGVAQSPRYKIIEKRQSVAFWCNPISGHATLYWYQQILGQGPKLLIQFQNNGVVDDSQLPKDRFSAERLKGVDSTLKIQPAKLEDSAVYLCASSQVTSGGSYEQYFGPGTRLTVT.

The V and J genes are TRBV4-3 and TRBJ1-1; unclear D gene. The CDR3 is made up of 13 amino acids. Per germline, CDR1 LGHNA and CDR2 YSLEER. V lost 5 bases and J lost 2, with 9 bases in between. CDR3 residues: CASSARTNTEAFF. In nucleotides, the CDR3 is TGCGCCAGCAGCGCGCGGACTAACACTGAAGCTTTCTTT.

This sequence joins TRBV2 and TRBJ2-5; D gene uncertain. CDR1 is SNHLY, CDR2 FYNNEI, per germline. The V end lost 5 bases, the J end lost 2 bases, and 15 bases lay between the germline ends. This CDR3 has 15 amino acids. This chain's CDR3 is CASSPDLPRQETQYF. The CDR3 DNA follows: TGTGCCAGCAGTCCGGATCTACCTAGACAAGAGACCCAGTACTTC.

This clone occurred once. This chain uses TRBV5-1 with TRBJ2-3; unclear D gene. CDR1 and CDR2 (germline): SGHRS, YFSETQ. The V and J ends lost 0 bases and 2 bases respectively, with 4 bases between them. This CDR3 contains 13 residues. CDR3 amino acids: CASSLGHTDTQYF. CDR3 nucleotide sequence: TGCGCCAGCAGCTTGGGGCACACAGATACGCAGTATTTT.

This clone appeared a single time. The V gene is TRBV11-2, the J gene TRBJ1-3, with D perhaps matching TRBD1 (6 bases). Germline lookup yields CDR1 SGHAT and CDR2 FQNNGV. Trimming pared 6 bases from V and 3 bases from J, leaving 15 bases between. The CDR3 has 15 residues. The CDR3 coding sequence is TGTGCCAGCAGAGGGGGGGGAAACGTTGGAAACACCATATATTTT. This translates into CASRGGGNVGNTIYF.

With regard to this clone: An end of the junction does not agree with germline; a read error may underlie this. The chain links TRBV7-7 to TRBJ1-3; unclear D gene. Germline V gene lookup returns CDR1 SSHAT and CDR2 FNYEAQ (reference sequence). The CDR3 runs to 14 residues. This chain's CDR3 is CASSEAPSGNTIYF. The DNA for the CDR3 is TGTGCTAGCAGTGAAGCCCCCTCTGGAAACACCATATATTTT. The variable domain in full, with the rest retrieved from reference TRBV7-7 and TRBJ1-3, is GAGVSQSPRYKVTKRGQDVTLRCDPISSHATLYWYQQALGQGPEFLTYFNYEAQPDKSGLPSDRFSAERPEGSISTLTIQRTEQRDSAMYRCASSEAPSGNTIYFGEGSWLTVV.

J is TRBJ2-1 and V is TRBV19, with D possibly TRBD1 on 6 matching bases. Trimming removed 3 bases from V and 4 bases from J, with 7 bases in between. The CDR3 sequence is 13 residues long. CDR1 is LNHDA, CDR2 SQIVND, per germline (reference sequence). The CDR3 DNA reads as TGTGCCAGTAGTATGGGGACATACAATGAGCAGTTCTTC. This sequence encodes CASSMGTYNEQFF.

The chain has TRBV7-2 and TRBJ1-3; TRBD1 is a possible D gene (5 bases). The V end lost 4 bases, the J end lost 0 bases, and 10 bases lay between the germline ends. The germline CDR1 and CDR2 sequences are SGHTA and FQGNSA. The CDR3 length is 15 residues. CDR3 sequence (DNA): TGTGCCAGCAGCTCCGGACACCCCTCTGGAAACACCATATATTTT. This gives the protein CASSSGHPSGNTIYF.

V and J are TRBV11-2 and TRBJ1-4; no clear D gene. The ends were cut back, 5 bases at V and 1 base at J, with 14 bases in the middle. The CDR3 length is 16 residues. CDR1 and CDR2 (germline): SGHAT, FQNNGV. DNA of the CDR3: TGTGCCAGCAGCCCCGGAACGCGGGGAACTAATGAAAAACTGTTTTTT. It yields the protein CASSPGTRGTNEKLFF. Based on the CDR3 plus reference TRBV11-2 and TRBJ1-4, the full variable domain is EAGVAQSPRYKIIEKRQSVAFWCNPISGHATLYWYQQILGQGPKLLIQFQNNGVVDDSQLPKDRFSAERLKGVDSTLKIQPAKLEDSAVYLCASSPGTRGTNEKLFFGSGTQLSVL.

To note about this clone: One junction end disagrees with the germline gene, perhaps due to a read error. The V and J genes are TRBV5-4 and TRBJ2-2; 9 bases are shared with TRBD1. The CDR3 consists of 17 residues. Per germline, CDR1 SGHNT and CDR2 YYREEE (reference sequence). This CDR3 is CASSLPRTGVNAGELFF. In nucleotides, the CDR3 is TGTGCCAGCAGCTTGCCTCGGACAGGGGTGAACGCCGGGGAGCTGTTTTTT.

The chain recombines TRBV7-9 with TRBJ2-1, with D tentatively TRBD1 (6 bases). The germline V gene has CDR1 SEHNR and CDR2 FQNEAQ (reference sequence). V lost 2 bases and J 5 bases, leaving 7 bases between the germline ends. The CDR3 totals 13 residues. The CDR3 nucleotides are TGTGCCAGCAGCTTATACAGGGACAATGAGCAGTTCTTC. Amino acids: CASSLYRDNEQFF.

The chain joins TRBV19 to TRBJ2-7; 7 bases line up with TRBD2. CDR1 LNHDA and CDR2 SQIVND come from the germline V gene (reference sequence). V dropped 4 bases and J dropped 2; count of bases not matched to a gene: 5. There are 14 residues in the CDR3. CDR3 nucleotide sequence: TGTGCCAGTAGTACGTTAGCGGGTACCTACGAGCAGTACTTC. This gives the protein CASSTLAGTYEQYF.